This T cell receptor (beta chain) was sequenced in a study of hypomethylating agent response in myelodysplastic syndrome. Looking at the study overall: Mean age was roughly 70 +/- 6.9 years; diploid cytogenetics predominated. About five patients were non-responders, while about six showed complete response or hematologic improvement.

V lost 4 bases and J 1 base, leaving 15 bases between the germline ends. Germline V lookup: CDR1 LNHNV, CDR2 YYDKDF (reference sequence). The CDR3 is 16 amino acids. At survey resolution, about 400 ng of DNA per sample was split into two 200 ng replicates. Only in-frame clones appear in the TCRdb table, and some are missing; sequencing was by immunoSEQ multiplex PCR. The sample comprises fewer than 2,000 clones, about 86% of which are singletons, and approximately 24% rests with the top ten. This clonotype was obtained from a human donor with myelodysplastic syndrome. The chain has TRBV15 and TRBJ2-3; D is perhaps TRBD1 or TRBD2 (5 bases each). Sequenced here: bone marrow, sampled before or after starting hypomethylating agent treatment for myelodysplastic syndrome (not recorded which). The CDR3 coding sequence is TGTGCCACCAGCACCGGGGACCGCGGCGGCACAGATACGCAGTATTTT. Protein product: CATSTGDRGGTDTQYF. Filled out from reference TRBV15 and TRBJ2-3, the complete variable domain reads DAMVIQNPRYQVTQFGKPVTLSCSQTLNHNVMYWYQQKSSQAPKLLFHYYDKDFNNEADTPDNFQSRRPNTSFCFLDIRSPGLGDTAMYLCATSTGDRGGTDTQYFGPGTRLTVL.